A single sample gave rise to the 26 T cell receptor beta chains below, sequenced in a study. MiXCR, run by TCRdb on the RT-PCR reads, gives a single entry per CDR3 protein. The sample carries around 700,000 distinct CDR3 sequences, 14% recorded once. Sequencing was carried out using memory CD4+ T cells from blood. All receptors come from a female donor in good health, serving as a healthy control.

This clonotype appeared many times. J is TRBJ2-1 and V is TRBV10-3; perhaps D is TRBD1 or TRBD2 (6 bases each). Germline lookup yields CDR1 ENHRY and CDR2 SYGVKD. The CDR3 spans 14 residues. Trimming removed 10 bases at V and 6 bases at J, with 19 bases between. The CDR3 region has the DNA TGTGCCACCTGCGAGGGGGGCCATGTCAATGAGCAGTTCTTC. Amino acids: CATCEGGHVNEQFF.

This clonotype was counted between two and nine times. The rearrangement links TRBV5-1 to TRBJ2-1, with D perhaps being TRBD1 or TRBD2 (5 bases each). CDR1 is SGHRS, CDR2 YFSETQ, per germline. The CDR3 runs 15 residues. V was shortened by 6 bases and J by 7 bases, with 20 bases between the two germline ends. This CDR3 is CASNPIGATRNEQFF. The CDR3 DNA follows: TGCGCCAGCAACCCAATCGGGGCGACTCGAAATGAGCAGTTCTTC.

This clonotype has at least ten counts. The rearrangement links TRBV7-3 to TRBJ2-1, with TRBD1 as a possible D gene (6 bases). V gave up 9 bases and J gave up 3 bases, with 12 bases separating them. Germline CDR1 is SGHTA and CDR2 is FQGTGA. The CDR3 consists of 13 residues. As DNA, the CDR3 is TGTGCCAGTAGTACAGGGATCTACAATGAGCAGTTCTTC. This gives the protein CASSTGIYNEQFF.

The sample holds a few counts of this clonotype. The chain recombines TRBV6-2 or TRBV6-3 with TRBJ1-2, with D possibly TRBD1 on 6 matching bases. From germline, CDR1 is MNHEY and CDR2 SVGEGT. The CDR3 totals 13 residues. With 6 bases removed from V and 3 bases from J, the gap between germline ends came to 11 bases. CDR3 bases: TGTGCCAGCAGCCGGACAGACTACTATGGCTACACCTTC. This codes for CASSRTDYYGYTF.

This clonotype was detected ten times or more. CDR3 in DNA: TGCAGTGCTAGTAATAGCGGGCCGTCATACGAGCAGTACTTC. Amino acid sequence: CSASNSGPSYEQYF. The V and J genes are TRBV20-1 and TRBJ2-7; 7 bases are a match to TRBD2. This CDR3 is 14 amino acids long. Looked up from germline, CDR1 is DFQATT and CDR2 is SNEGSKA (reference sequence). Germline trimming cut 3 bases from V and 4 bases from J; bases unmatched to any gene: 9.

In this sample, this clonotype turned up many times. The chain couples TRBV6-6 to TRBJ2-5, with 9 nucleotides matching TRBD1. J lost 5 bases, V lost 2 bases, and 3 bases had no gene match. The CDR3 runs to 14 residues. Germline V gene sequence: CDR1 MNHNY, CDR2 SVGAGI (reference sequence). This CDR3 is CASSYGDRVETQYF. DNA of the CDR3: TGTGCCAGCAGTTACGGGGACAGGGTGGAGACCCAGTACTTC.

This chain links TRBV12-3 or TRBV12-4 with TRBJ1-3; D is unresolved. V gave up 3 bases and J gave up 3 bases, with 9 bases separating them. The length of the CDR3 is 14 residues. The CDR3 nucleotides read TGTGCCAGCAGTTTCGGAGTCGTTGGAAACACCATATATTTT. Its translation is CASSFGVVGNTIYF.

The V gene is TRBV28, the J gene TRBJ2-2; D gene uncertain. The CDR3 is made up of 14 amino acids. Germline-derived CDR1 and CDR2 are MDHEN and SYDVKM. V was trimmed by 7 bases and J by 1 base, leaving 10 bases between them. CDR3 nucleotide sequence: TGTGCCAGCAATTCCGGGCAGAACACCGGGGAGCTGTTTTTT. This gives the protein CASNSGQNTGELFF.

The sample holds a few counts of this clonotype. This rearrangement joins TRBV6-5 to TRBJ1-5, with D perhaps TRBD1 (6 bases). V was clipped by 4 bases and J by 7 bases, with 14 bases between them. The CDR3 consists of 14 residues. CDR1 and CDR2 (germline): MNHEY, SVGAGI. The DNA of the CDR3 is TGTGCCAGCAGTTCCTCATTAGGGGGGCAGCCCCAGCATTTT. It encodes CASSSSLGGQPQHF.

This clonotype has a handful of counts. This sequence joins TRBV5-1 and TRBJ2-7, with TRBD1 matching 10 bases. Trimming removed 0 bases from V and 4 bases from J; junction bases left unmatched: 10. The CDR3 loop spans 17 amino acids. The germline CDR1 and CDR2 sequences are SGHRS and YFSETQ. The chain's CDR3 is CASSLVPQGQGLYEQYF. CDR3 sequence (DNA): TGCGCCAGCAGCTTGGTACCCCAGGGACAGGGGCTATACGAGCAGTACTTC.

The rearrangement uses TRBV11-2 and TRBJ1-1; D ambiguous. The CDR3 totals 13 residues. CDR1 and CDR2 (germline): SGHAT, FQNNGV. V dropped 7 bases and J dropped 1 base, with 10 bases sitting between them. The CDR3, as DNA: TGTGCCAGCAAAAGGGCGGAGAACACTGAAGCTTTCTTT. Translating it yields CASKRAENTEAFF. The full variable domain, with the rest looked up from reference TRBV11-2 and TRBJ1-1, is EAGVAQSPRYKIIEKRQSVAFWCNPISGHATLYWYQQILGQGPKLLIQFQNNGVVDDSQLPKDRFSAERLKGVDSTLKIQPAKLEDSAVYLCASKRAENTEAFFGQGTRLTVV.

This clonotype was observed many times. The chain uses TRBV27 and TRBJ1-1; D possibly corresponds to TRBD1 (5 bases). Trimming took off 4 bases at V and 4 bases at J, with 13 bases between the two ends. Germline V CDR1 and CDR2: MNHEY, SMNVEV (reference sequence). This CDR3 spans 14 amino acids. The CDR3 nucleotides are TGTGCCAGCAGTTGGCTGGTGGGGGGCACTGAAGCTTTCTTT. Translating gives CASSWLVGGTEAFF.

This clonotype was counted only a few times. The chain uses TRBV11-2 and TRBJ2-5; TRBD1 aligns across 8 bases. From germline, CDR1 is SGHAT and CDR2 FQNNGV. The CDR3 length is 15 residues. The J segment lost 0 bases and the V segment lost 5 bases, leaving 5 bases of the junction unmatched. In DNA form, the CDR3 reads TGTGCCAGCAGCCCCCGGACAGGGTACCAAGAGACCCAGTACTTC. Encoded protein: CASSPRTGYQETQYF.

This clonotype was found many times. This sequence joins TRBV25-1 and TRBJ2-2, with D perhaps TRBD1 (6 bases). This CDR3 region has 14 residues. V dropped 7 bases and J dropped 1 base, with 10 bases sitting between them. CDR1 is MGHDK and CDR2 is SYGVNS in the germline V gene. CDR3 nucleotides: TGTGCCAGCACAGGGGATAGGAACACCGGGGAGCTGTTTTTT. It is translated as CASTGDRNTGELFF.

There are many counts of this clonotype. One end of the junction fails to match germline, which may point to a read error. The V and J genes are TRBV5-1 and TRBJ2-5; D is perhaps TRBD1 (5 bases). Germline CDR1 and CDR2: SGHRS and YFSETQ. The CDR3 is 14 residues long. CDR3 DNA: TGTGCCAGCAGCTTAGGCAGGGACCAAGAGACCCAGTACTTC. Protein product: CASSLGRDQETQYF.

The chain joins TRBV20-1 to TRBJ1-6, with D possibly matching TRBD1 (5 bases). Germline CDR1 DFQATT, CDR2 SNEGSKA (reference sequence). The CDR3 loop spans 13 amino acids. V gave up 7 bases and J gave up 8 bases, with 15 bases separating them. This CDR3 is CSGSREADSPLHF. Written as DNA, the CDR3 is TGCAGTGGGTCCAGGGAAGCGGATTCACCCCTCCACTTT.

The gene calls are TRBV5-4 and TRBJ2-3, with D tentatively TRBD2 (7 bases). This CDR3 comprises 14 residues. Trimming left V 1 base short and J 5 bases short, with 11 bases between. Germline CDR1 reads SGHNT; CDR2 reads YYREEE (reference sequence). In DNA form, the CDR3 reads TGTGCCAGCAGCTTGAGGGGGGGCAGAGATACGCAGTATTTT. It is translated as CASSLRGGRDTQYF.

The table lists this clonotype with many counts. The J gene is TRBJ1-1, the V gene TRBV6-2 or TRBV6-3, with TRBD1 as a possible D gene (6 bases). Germline CDR1 is MNHEY and CDR2 is SVGEGT. Trimming took 6 bases from V and 3 from J, leaving 20 bases between them. This CDR3 comprises 16 residues. Here the CDR3 reads CASRSYRVGSDTEAFF. In DNA, the CDR3 is TGTGCCAGCAGATCATACAGGGTAGGGTCGGACACTGAAGCTTTCTTT.

The chain is built from TRBV6-1 and TRBJ1-5; D uncertain. V was shortened by 1 base and J by 3 bases, with 10 bases between the two germline ends. The germline V gene encodes CDR1 MNHNS and CDR2 SASEGT. The CDR3 sequence is 15 residues long. The DNA for the CDR3 is TGTGCCAGCAGTGAAGAGGTTCGGGTCAATCAGCCCCAGCATTTT. This translates into CASSEEVRVNQPQHF.

In this sample, this clonotype turned up many times. V usage is TRBV20-1 and J usage is TRBJ2-7; D unresolved. V lost 6 bases and J lost 2, with 17 bases in between. In germline, CDR1 is DFQATT, CDR2 SNEGSKA (reference sequence). CDR3 length: 14 amino acids. The CDR3, as DNA: TGCAGTGCCAGCTCCTACCGCCTAACCTACGAGCAGTACTTC. Encoded protein: CSASSYRLTYEQYF.

The chain is built from TRBV24-1 and TRBJ2-1; 13 positions agree with TRBD2. CDR1 and CDR2 from the germline V gene are KGHDR and SFDVKD. The CDR3 runs 16 residues. The ends lost 2 bases at V and 9 bases at J; junction bases unmatched: 6. The CDR3 bases are TGTGCCACCAGTGATTCTAGACTAGCGGGAGGTAGTGAGCAGTTCTTC. Translating it yields CATSDSRLAGGSEQFF.

This clonotype was detected a few times. J is TRBJ2-5 and V is TRBV4-1, with a possible D match to TRBD2 (5 bases). This CDR3 spans 13 amino acids. Looked up from germline, CDR1 is MGHRA and CDR2 is YSYEKL. V shed 8 bases and J shed 3 bases, with 13 bases lying between them. The CDR3 region is CASGLGVKETQYF. The CDR3 DNA reads TGCGCCAGCGGGCTGGGAGTGAAAGAGACCCAGTACTTC.

The rearrangement joins TRBV20-1 to TRBJ2-5, with TRBD2 matching over 8 bases. The germline CDR1 and CDR2 sequences are DFQATT and SNEGSKA (reference sequence). The CDR3 runs 12 residues. With 6 bases clipped from V and 5 bases from J, the junction kept 5 bases outside the gene matches. CDR3 protein: CSALSGMETQYF. In DNA form, the CDR3 reads TGCAGTGCCCTTAGCGGGATGGAGACCCAGTACTTC.

The chain carries TRBV25-1 and TRBJ1-5; D uncertain. With 3 bases removed from V and 6 bases from J, the gap between germline ends came to 12 bases. This CDR3 has 14 residues. Looked up from germline, CDR1 is MGHDK and CDR2 is SYGVNS. The CDR3 protein is CASSDDFVSQPQHF. Written as DNA, the CDR3 is TGTGCCAGCAGTGATGATTTTGTCAGTCAGCCCCAGCATTTT.

Many counts were recorded for this clonotype. The rearrangement links TRBV27 to TRBJ2-3, with D maybe TRBD1 (5 bases). CDR1 is MNHEY and CDR2 is SMNVEV in the germline V gene (reference sequence). The CDR3 runs 12 residues. V lost 10 bases and J 4 bases, leaving 12 bases between the germline ends. The CDR3 DNA follows: TGTGCCACCCAAAAAGGGGCAGATACGCAGTATTTT. Amino acid sequence: CATQKGADTQYF.

V gene TRBV6-5 combines with J gene TRBJ2-3, with no clear D. The CDR3 has 13 residues. Deletions cut 7 bases from V and 6 bases from J, with 14 bases between. The germline V gene encodes CDR1 MNHEY and CDR2 SVGAGI. For the CDR3, the DNA is TGTGCCAGCAAACTGGACGCCGGGGATACGCAGTATTTT. As protein: CASKLDAGDTQYF.